The 14 T cell receptor beta chains below all came from one sample that was sequenced in a study of cytomegalovirus exposure and HLA in healthy donors. PCR primers comprised 60 Vbeta and 13 Jbeta primers. The repertoire was sequenced with immunoSEQ multiplex PCR; TCRdb's copy has only in-frame clones and lacks some. In the table there are about 220,000 clones, 65% to 85% of which are singletons. Sequencing was carried out using PBMCs. The source of these receptors is a boy between 2 and 15 years old in good health and CMV-seronegative.

The J gene is TRBJ2-7, the V gene TRBV27; no clear D. This CDR3 is 15 amino acids long. V gave up 2 bases and J gave up 1 base, with 12 bases separating them. The germline CDR1 and CDR2 sequences are MNHEY and SMNVEV (reference sequence). In nucleotides, the CDR3 is TGTGCCAGCAGTTTAGGTTCCGCAGTTTCCTACGAGCAGTACTTC. This gives the protein CASSLGSAVSYEQYF.

V usage is TRBV27 and J usage is TRBJ2-7, with D possibly being TRBD2 (5 bases). Germline V gene data show CDR1 as MNHEY and CDR2 as SMNVEV (reference sequence). The V gene lost 4 bases and the J gene lost 7 bases, with 8 bases spanning the gap. CDR3 size: 11 residues. This chain's CDR3 is CASSSTGEQYF. CDR3 in DNA: TGTGCCAGCAGTTCCACGGGGGAGCAGTACTTC.

This clone was picked up a small number of times. The chain joins TRBV5-1 to TRBJ2-7; D is perhaps TRBD1 (6 bases). This CDR3 region has 16 residues. Deletions cut 5 bases from V and 1 base from J, with 19 bases between. The germline CDR1 and CDR2 sequences are SGHRS and YFSETQ. This chain's CDR3 is CASSYPQGVTSYEQYF. CDR3 DNA sequence: TGCGCCAGCAGTTACCCACAGGGTGTAACTTCCTACGAGCAGTACTTC. Full variable domain (remainder filled in from reference TRBV5-1 and TRBJ2-7): KAGVTQTPRYLIKTRGQQVTLSCSPISGHRSVSWYQQTPGQGLQFLFEYFSETQRNKGNFPGRFSGRQFSNSRSEMNVSTLELGDSALYLCASSYPQGVTSYEQYFGPGTRLTVT.

A few counts support this clone. This sequence joins TRBV4-1 and TRBJ1-3, with 7 positions matching TRBD1. The trim removed 4 bases at V and 6 bases at J, leaving 3 bases unmatched. Germline V gene sequence: CDR1 MGHRA, CDR2 YSYEKL. CDR3 length: 13 amino acids. The CDR3 reads CASSPTGLNTIYF. The CDR3 DNA is TGCGCCAGCAGCCCGACAGGGCTAAACACCATATATTTT.

This clone was picked up a small number of times. The chain uses TRBV2 and TRBJ2-7; tentatively, D is TRBD2 (5 bases). In germline, CDR1 is SNHLY, CDR2 FYNNEI. The CDR3 is made up of 14 amino acids. Trimming stripped 3 bases from V and 0 bases from J, with 9 bases between. CDR3 sequence (DNA): TGTGCCAGCAGTGATACCAGCGGCTCCTACGAGCAGTACTTC. This translates into CASSDTSGSYEQYF.

This clone was found once. This chain uses TRBV7-9 with TRBJ2-1; D possibly corresponds to TRBD1 (6 bases). Germline CDR1 reads SEHNR; CDR2 reads FQNEAQ (reference sequence). The V end was cut by 3 bases, the J end by 6 bases, with 15 bases between. This CDR3 is built from 15 residues. The CDR3 is CASSFEGGLGNEQFF. CDR3 bases: TGTGCCAGCAGCTTTGAAGGGGGATTGGGCAATGAGCAGTTCTTC.

This chain joins TRBV7-9 and TRBJ2-1; maybe TRBD1 (5 bases). Germline V gives CDR1 SEHNR, CDR2 FQNEAQ (reference sequence). V shed 5 bases and J shed 5 bases, with 10 bases lying between them. The CDR3 is 13 residues long. CDR3 sequence reads: CASSVGAHNEQFF. DNA for the CDR3: TGTGCCAGCAGCGTAGGGGCGCACAATGAGCAGTTCTTC.

V usage is TRBV7-9 and J usage is TRBJ2-1; unclear D gene. This CDR3 region has 13 residues. Trimming pared 5 bases from V and 6 bases from J, leaving 11 bases between. Germline CDR1 and CDR2: SEHNR and FQNEAQ (reference sequence). In DNA form, the CDR3 reads TGTGCCAGCAGCACGAGGCTGGGCAATGAGCAGTTCTTC. It is translated as CASSTRLGNEQFF.

The table lists this clone with a count of one. The chain recombines TRBV19 with TRBJ1-1; 8 bases agree with TRBD1. There are 13 residues in the CDR3. The V and J ends lost 5 bases and 4 bases, in that order; junction bases with no gene match: 3. Germline V lookup: CDR1 LNHDA, CDR2 SQIVND (reference sequence). CDR3 DNA sequence: TGTGCCAGTAGTGTCGGACAGGGCACTGAAGCTTTCTTT. It translates to CASSVGQGTEAFF.

The genes are TRBV2 and TRBJ2-3, with TRBD2 identical over 9 bases. The V and J ends lost 10 bases and 2 bases, in that order; junction bases with no gene match: 10. Germline values: CDR1 SNHLY, CDR2 FYNNEI. The CDR3 spans 15 residues. CDR3 sequence reads: CAIAGGSFDTDTQYF. Written as DNA, the CDR3 is TGTGCCATCGCGGGGGGGAGTTTTGACACAGATACGCAGTATTTT. The entire variable domain, with the rest obtained from reference TRBV2 and TRBJ2-3, is as follows: EPEVTQTPSHQVTQMGQEVILRCVPISNHLYFYWYRQILGQKVEFLVSFYNNEISEKSEIFDDQFSVERPDGSNFTLKIRSTKLEDSAMYFCAIAGGSFDTDTQYFGPGTRLTVL.

The CDR3 here is CASSIGAGGAGANVLTF. The CDR3 DNA reads as TGTGCCAGTAGTATAGGAGCAGGGGGAGCTGGGGCCAACGTCCTGACTTTC. The rearrangement links TRBV19 to TRBJ2-6, with 7 bases matching TRBD1. V was pared by 1 base and J by 2 bases, with 5 bases of the junction left unmatched. Germline values: CDR1 LNHDA, CDR2 SQIVND (reference sequence). CDR3 length: 17 amino acids. Together with reference TRBV19 and TRBJ2-6, the CDR3 gives the full variable domain: DGGITQSPKYLFRKEGQNVTLSCEQNLNHDAMYWYRQDPGQGLRLIYYSQIVNDFQKGDIAEGYSVSREKKESFPLTVTSAQKNPTAFYLCASSIGAGGAGANVLTFGAGSRLTVL.

This clone was recorded a few times. This chain links TRBV7-8 with TRBJ2-7; 9 bases map to TRBD1. Trimming cost V 8 bases and J 3 bases; bases outside gene matches: 2. Germline V lookup: CDR1 SGHVS, CDR2 FQNEAQ. CDR3 length equals 12 residues. CDR3 amino acids: CASLGQGYEQYF. DNA for the CDR3: TGTGCCAGCTTGGGACAGGGCTACGAGCAGTACTTC.

The chain links TRBV19 to TRBJ2-3; 7 bases are shared with TRBD2. The CDR3 is made up of 15 amino acids. With 1 base clipped from V and 3 bases from J, the junction kept 4 bases outside the gene matches. Germline CDR1 reads LNHDA; CDR2 reads SQIVND (reference sequence). The CDR3 sequence is CASSIVTGGTDTQYF. CDR3 sequence (DNA): TGTGCCAGTAGTATAGTAACGGGAGGAACAGATACGCAGTATTTT.

The V gene is TRBV13, the J gene TRBJ2-3, with D perhaps TRBD2 (5 bases). Between the trimmed V and J ends, which lost 4 bases and 5 bases, there was a span of 19 bases. CDR1 PRHDT and CDR2 FYEKMQ come from the germline V gene (reference sequence). The CDR3 loop spans 16 amino acids. The CDR3 DNA follows: TGTGCCAGCAGCTCCCCCCTGTTCGGGAATGTAGATACGCAGTATTTT. It yields the protein CASSSPLFGNVDTQYF.